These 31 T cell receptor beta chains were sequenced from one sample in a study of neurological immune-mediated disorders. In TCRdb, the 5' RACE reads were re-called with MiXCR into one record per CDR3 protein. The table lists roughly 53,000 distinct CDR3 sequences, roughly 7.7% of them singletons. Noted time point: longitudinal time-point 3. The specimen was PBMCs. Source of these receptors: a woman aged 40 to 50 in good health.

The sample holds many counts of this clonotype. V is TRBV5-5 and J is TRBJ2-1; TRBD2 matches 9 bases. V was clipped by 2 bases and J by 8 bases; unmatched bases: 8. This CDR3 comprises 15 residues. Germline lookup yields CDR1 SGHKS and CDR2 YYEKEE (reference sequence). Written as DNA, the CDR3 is TGTGCCAGCAGCTTTGCGGGGGGGCCGATCTATGAGCAGTTCTTC. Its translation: CASSFAGGPIYEQFF.

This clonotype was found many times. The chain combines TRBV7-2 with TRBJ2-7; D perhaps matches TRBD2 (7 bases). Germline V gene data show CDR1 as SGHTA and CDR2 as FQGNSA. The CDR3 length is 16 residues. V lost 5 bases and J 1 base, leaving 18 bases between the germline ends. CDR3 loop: CASSRTQGRESYEQYF. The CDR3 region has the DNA TGTGCCAGCAGCAGAACCCAGGGGCGGGAGTCCTACGAGCAGTACTTC.

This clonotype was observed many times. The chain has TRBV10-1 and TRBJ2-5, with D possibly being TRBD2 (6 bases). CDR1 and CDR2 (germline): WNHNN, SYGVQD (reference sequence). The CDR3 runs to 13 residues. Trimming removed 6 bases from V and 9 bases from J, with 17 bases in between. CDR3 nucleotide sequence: TGCGCCAGCAGCGGGGAGGCCGGAGGGTCCCAGTACTTC. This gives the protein CASSGEAGGSQYF.

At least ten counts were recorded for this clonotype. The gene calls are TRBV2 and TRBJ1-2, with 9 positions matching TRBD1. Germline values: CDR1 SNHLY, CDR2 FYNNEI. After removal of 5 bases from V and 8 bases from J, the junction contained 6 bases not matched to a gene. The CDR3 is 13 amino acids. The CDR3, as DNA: TGTGCCAGCAGTCCCGGACAGGGGCGCGGCTACACCTTC. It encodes CASSPGQGRGYTF.

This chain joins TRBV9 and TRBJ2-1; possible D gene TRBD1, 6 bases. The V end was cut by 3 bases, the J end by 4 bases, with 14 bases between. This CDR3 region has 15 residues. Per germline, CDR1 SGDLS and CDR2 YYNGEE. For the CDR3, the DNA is TGTGCCAGCAGCGGCCTGGCAGGGGCGTACAATGAGCAGTTCTTC. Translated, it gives CASSGLAGAYNEQFF.

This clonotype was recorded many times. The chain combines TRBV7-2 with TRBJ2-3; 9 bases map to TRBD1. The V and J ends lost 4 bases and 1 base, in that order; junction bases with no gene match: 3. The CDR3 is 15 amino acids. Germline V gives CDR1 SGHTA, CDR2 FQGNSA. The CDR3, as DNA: TGTGCCAGCAGCTCCGGGACAGGGCGCACAGATACGCAGTATTTT. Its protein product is CASSSGTGRTDTQYF. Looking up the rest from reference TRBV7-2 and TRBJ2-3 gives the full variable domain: GAGVSQSPSNKVTEKGKDVELRCDPISGHTALYWYRQSLGQGLEFLIYFQGNSAPDKSGLPSDRFSAERTGGSVSTLTIQRTQQEDSAVYLCASSSGTGRTDTQYFGPGTRLTVL.

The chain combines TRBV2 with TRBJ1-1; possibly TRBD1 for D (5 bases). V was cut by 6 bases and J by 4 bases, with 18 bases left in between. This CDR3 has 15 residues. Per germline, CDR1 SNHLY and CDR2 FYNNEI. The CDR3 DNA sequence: TGTGCCAGCAGACCTACCCCGGGGCTGGGCACTGAAGCTTTCTTT. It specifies CASRPTPGLGTEAFF.

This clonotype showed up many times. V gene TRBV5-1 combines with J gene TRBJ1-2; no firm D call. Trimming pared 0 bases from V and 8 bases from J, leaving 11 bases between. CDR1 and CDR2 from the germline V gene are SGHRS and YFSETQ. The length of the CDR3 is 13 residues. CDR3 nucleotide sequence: TGCGCCAGCAGCTTGGAAGATAGAGGGGGCTACACCTTC. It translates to CASSLEDRGGYTF.

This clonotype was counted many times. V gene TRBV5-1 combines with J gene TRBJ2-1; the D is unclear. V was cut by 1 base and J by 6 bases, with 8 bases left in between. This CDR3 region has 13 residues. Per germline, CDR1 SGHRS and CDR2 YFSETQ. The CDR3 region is CASSLMDGNEQFF. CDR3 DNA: TGCGCCAGCAGCTTGATGGACGGCAATGAGCAGTTCTTC.

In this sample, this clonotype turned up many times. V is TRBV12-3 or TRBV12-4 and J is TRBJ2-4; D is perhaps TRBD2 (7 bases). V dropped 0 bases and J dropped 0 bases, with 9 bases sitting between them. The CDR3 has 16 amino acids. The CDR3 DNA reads TGTGCCAGCAGTTTAGCCGGGGGGCTAGCCAAAAACATTCAGTACTTC. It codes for CASSLAGGLAKNIQYF.

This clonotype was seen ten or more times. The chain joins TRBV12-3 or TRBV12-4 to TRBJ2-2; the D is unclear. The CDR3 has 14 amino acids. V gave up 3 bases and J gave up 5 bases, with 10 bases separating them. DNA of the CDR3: TGTGCCAGCAGTTTGCGGAGTGAGACCGGGGAGCTGTTTTTT. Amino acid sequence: CASSLRSETGELFF.

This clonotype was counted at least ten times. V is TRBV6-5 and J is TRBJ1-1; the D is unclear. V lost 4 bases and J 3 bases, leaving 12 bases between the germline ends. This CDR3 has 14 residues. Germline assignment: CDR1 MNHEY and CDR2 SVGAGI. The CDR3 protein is CASSWSRGYTEAFF. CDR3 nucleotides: TGTGCCAGCAGTTGGTCCCGGGGTTACACTGAAGCTTTCTTT.

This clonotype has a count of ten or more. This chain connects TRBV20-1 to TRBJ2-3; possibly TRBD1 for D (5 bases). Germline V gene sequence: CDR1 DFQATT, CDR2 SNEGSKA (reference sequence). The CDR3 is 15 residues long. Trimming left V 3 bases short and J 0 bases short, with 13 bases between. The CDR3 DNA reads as TGCAGTGCTAGGGGCATGGGGCCAAGCACAGATACGCAGTATTTT. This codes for CSARGMGPSTDTQYF.

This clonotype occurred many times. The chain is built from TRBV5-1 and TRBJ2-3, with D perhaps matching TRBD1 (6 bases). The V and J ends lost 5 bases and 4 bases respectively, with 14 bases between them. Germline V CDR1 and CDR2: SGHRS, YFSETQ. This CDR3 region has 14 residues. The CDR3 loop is CASSLTGRADTQYF. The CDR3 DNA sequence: TGCGCCAGCAGTCTTACAGGGCGGGCAGATACGCAGTATTTT.

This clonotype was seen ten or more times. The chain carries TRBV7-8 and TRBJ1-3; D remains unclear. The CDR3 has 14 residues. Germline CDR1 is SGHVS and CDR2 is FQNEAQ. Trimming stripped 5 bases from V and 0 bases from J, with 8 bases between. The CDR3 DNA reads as TGTGCCAGCAGCCCCGGATTCTCTGGAAACACCATATATTTT. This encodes CASSPGFSGNTIYF.

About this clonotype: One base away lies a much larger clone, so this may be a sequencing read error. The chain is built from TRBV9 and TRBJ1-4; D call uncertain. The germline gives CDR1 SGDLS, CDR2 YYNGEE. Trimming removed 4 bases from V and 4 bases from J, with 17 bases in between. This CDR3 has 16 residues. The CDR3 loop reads CASSIGSRRLNEKLFF. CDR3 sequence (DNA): TGTGCCAGCAGCATAGGTTCCCGCAGGCTTAATGAAAAACTGTTTTTT.

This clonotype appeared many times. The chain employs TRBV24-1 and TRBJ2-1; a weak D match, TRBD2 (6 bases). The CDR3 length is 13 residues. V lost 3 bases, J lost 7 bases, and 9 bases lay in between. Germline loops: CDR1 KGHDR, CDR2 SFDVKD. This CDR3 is CATSDGGRNEQFF. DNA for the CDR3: TGTGCCACCAGTGATGGAGGGAGGAATGAGCAGTTCTTC.

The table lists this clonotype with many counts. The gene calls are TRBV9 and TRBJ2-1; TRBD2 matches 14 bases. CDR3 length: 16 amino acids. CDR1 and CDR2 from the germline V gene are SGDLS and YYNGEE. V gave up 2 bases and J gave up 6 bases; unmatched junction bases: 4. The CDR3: CASSVTSGRAFNEQFF. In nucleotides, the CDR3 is TGTGCCAGCAGCGTGACTAGCGGGAGGGCCTTCAATGAGCAGTTCTTC.

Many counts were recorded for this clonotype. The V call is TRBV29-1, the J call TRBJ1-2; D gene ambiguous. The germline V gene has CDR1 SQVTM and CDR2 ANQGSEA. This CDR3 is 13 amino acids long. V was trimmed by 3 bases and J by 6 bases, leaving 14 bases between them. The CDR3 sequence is CSVEGPEVDGYTF. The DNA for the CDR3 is TGCAGCGTTGAGGGTCCCGAAGTGGATGGCTACACCTTC.

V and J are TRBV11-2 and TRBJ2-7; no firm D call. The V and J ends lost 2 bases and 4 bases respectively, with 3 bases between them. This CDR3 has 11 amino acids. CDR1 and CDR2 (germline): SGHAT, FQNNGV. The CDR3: CASSLPYEQYF. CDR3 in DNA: TGTGCCAGCAGCTTACCGTACGAGCAGTACTTC.

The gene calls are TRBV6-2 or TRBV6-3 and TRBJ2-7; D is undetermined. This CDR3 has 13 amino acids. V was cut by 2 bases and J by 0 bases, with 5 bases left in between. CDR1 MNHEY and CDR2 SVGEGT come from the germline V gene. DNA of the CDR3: TGTGCCAGCAGTTACCTCAGCTCCTACGAGCAGTACTTC. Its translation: CASSYLSSYEQYF.

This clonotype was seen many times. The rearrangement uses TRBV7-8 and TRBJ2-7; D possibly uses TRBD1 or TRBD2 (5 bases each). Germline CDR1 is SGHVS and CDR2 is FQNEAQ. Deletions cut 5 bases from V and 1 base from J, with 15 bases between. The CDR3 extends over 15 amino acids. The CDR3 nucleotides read TGTGCCAGCAGCGACATCCGGGACGGATCCTACGAGCAGTACTTC. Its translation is CASSDIRDGSYEQYF.

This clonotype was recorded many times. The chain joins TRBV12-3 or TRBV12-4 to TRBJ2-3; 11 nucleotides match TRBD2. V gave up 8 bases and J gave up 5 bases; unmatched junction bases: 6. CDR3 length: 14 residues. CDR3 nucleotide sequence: TGTGCCAGCGGGCTAGCGGGGGGCAGAGATACGCAGTATTTT. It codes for CASGLAGGRDTQYF.

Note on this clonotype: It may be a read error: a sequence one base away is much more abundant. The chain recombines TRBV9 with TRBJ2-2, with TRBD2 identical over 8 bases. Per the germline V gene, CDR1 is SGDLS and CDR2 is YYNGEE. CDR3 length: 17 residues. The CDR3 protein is CVSSVRGAGVHTGELFF. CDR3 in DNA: TGTGTCAGCAGCGTGAGGGGAGCGGGAGTCCACACCGGGGAGCTGTTTTTT.

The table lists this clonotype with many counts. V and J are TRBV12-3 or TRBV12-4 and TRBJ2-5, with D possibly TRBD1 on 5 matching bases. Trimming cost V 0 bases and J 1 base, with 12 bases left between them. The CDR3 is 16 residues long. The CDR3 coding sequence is TGTGCCAGCAGTTTAGCGCTGAAAGGGGCCCAAGAGACCCAGTACTTC. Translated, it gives CASSLALKGAQETQYF.

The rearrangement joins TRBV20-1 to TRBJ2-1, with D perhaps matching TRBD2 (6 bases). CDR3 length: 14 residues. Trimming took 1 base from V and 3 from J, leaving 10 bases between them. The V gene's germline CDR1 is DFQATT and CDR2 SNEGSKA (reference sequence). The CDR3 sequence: CSARAGDRYNEQFF. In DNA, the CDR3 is TGCAGTGCTAGAGCGGGGGATCGCTACAATGAGCAGTTCTTC.

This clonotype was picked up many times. The CDR3, as DNA: TGCGCCAGCAGCTTGGGATGGGGGACAGGGGGACAGCCCCAGCATTTT. Its protein is CASSLGWGTGGQPQHF. The chain uses TRBV5-1 and TRBJ1-5; 11 nucleotides agree with TRBD1. The trim removed 0 bases at V and 7 bases at J, leaving 6 bases unmatched. This CDR3 comprises 16 residues. The germline V gene encodes CDR1 SGHRS and CDR2 YFSETQ.

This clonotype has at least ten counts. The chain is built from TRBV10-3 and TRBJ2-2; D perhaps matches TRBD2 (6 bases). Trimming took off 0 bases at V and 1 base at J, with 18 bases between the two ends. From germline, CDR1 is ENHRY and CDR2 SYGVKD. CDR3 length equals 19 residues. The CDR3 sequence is CAISESKSSGPLNTGELFF. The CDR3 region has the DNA TGTGCCATCAGTGAGTCAAAGAGTAGCGGACCCTTGAACACCGGGGAGCTGTTTTTT.

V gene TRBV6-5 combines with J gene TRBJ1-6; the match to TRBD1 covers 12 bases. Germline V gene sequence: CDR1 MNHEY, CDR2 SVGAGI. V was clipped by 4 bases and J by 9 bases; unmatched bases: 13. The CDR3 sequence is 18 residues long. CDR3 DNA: TGTGCCAGCAGTTCCTCCCGCGGGACAGGGGGCTTCGGTTCACCCCTCCACTTT. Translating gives CASSSSRGTGGFGSPLHF.

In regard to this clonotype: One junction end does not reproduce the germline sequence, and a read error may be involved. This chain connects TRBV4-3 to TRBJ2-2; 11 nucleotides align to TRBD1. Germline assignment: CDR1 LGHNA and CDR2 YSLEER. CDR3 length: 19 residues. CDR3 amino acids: CASNQDSPGQGADTGDLFF. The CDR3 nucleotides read TGCGCCAGCAACCAAGATTCACCCGGACAGGGGGCGGACACCGGGGACCTGTTTTTT.

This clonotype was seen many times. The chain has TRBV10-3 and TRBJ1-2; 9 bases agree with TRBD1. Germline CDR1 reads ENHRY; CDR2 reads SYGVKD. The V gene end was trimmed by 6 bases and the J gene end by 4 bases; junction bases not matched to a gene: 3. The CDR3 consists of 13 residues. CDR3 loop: CAISGDRAYGYTF. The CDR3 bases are TGTGCCATCAGCGGGGACAGGGCCTATGGCTACACCTTC.